The subject of this entry is one T cell receptor beta chain. The antigen is not known. Using immunoSEQ multiplex PCR, the repertoire was profiled, and TCRdb retains in-frame clones only, with some absent. The data show hundreds of thousands of clones, about 91% seen once. Naive CD8 cells, CD45RO-negative and positively selected for CCR7, excluded terminally differentiated effector memory CD45RA+ cells. This specimen belongs to a study of shared clonotypes between healthy human individuals. Background on the study: Samples came from a couple of female and a few male donors aged 18 to 49. Notes on the study in general: In contrast to clonotypes shared by all four donors, non-shared clonotypes had lower generation probabilities. With several donors compared, around 4.7% of naive CD4 clonotypes were shared. The study drew on few donors, limiting represented genetic and exposure-history diversity.

V dropped 6 bases and J dropped 7 bases, with 12 bases sitting between them. CDR3 size: 13 residues. CDR1 is MDHEN, CDR2 SYDVKM, per germline. The chain recombines TRBV28 with TRBJ1-4; D gene unclear. The sample consisted of naive CD8+ T cells sorted from blood. The TCR originated in a man aged 30-40 years in good health. In DNA, the CDR3 is TGTGCCAGCAGACCTACCGGGATTGAAAAACTGTTTTTT. This encodes CASRPTGIEKLFF.